This T cell receptor beta chain originates from a study of blood T cell repertoires in COVID-19. The CDR3 runs to 14 residues. The germline gives CDR1 MNHEY, CDR2 SVGAGI. TCRdb's table, derived via immunoSEQ multiplex PCR, lists solely in-frame clones and lacks some. The data show approximately 97,000 clones, about 85% seen once. As regards this clone: One end of the junction is discordant with germline, which a read error may explain. Other DNA sequences of this sample code for an identical CDR3.

Sequencing was performed on peripheral blood. The sequence was collected from a man aged 50-60 years with active COVID-19. V is TRBV6-5 and J is TRBJ1-4; D not certain. CDR3 residues: CASSYRNSNEKLFF. The CDR3, as DNA: TGCGCCAGCAGTTACAGAAACTCTAATGAAAAACTGTTTTTT.